These T cell receptor beta chains were read from a single sample in a study of identical twins. TCRdb re-derived calls from the 5' RACE reads in MiXCR, one entry per CDR3 protein. The table includes about 550,000 distinct CDR3 sequences, about 20% detected once. These sequences were also reported in another study, on yellow fever vaccine responses in identical twins.

Material for sequencing was CD4+ T cells sorted from blood. These receptors all stem from a woman between 18 and 30 years old in good health. Each CDR3 is given with its conserved first and last residue. A D gene is named only where the DNA matches it firmly. Size is omitted from some rows. Given values are once, few, many or a class for expanded clones.

d_call j_call v_call clone_size cdr3_nt cdr3_aa
. TRBJ2-1 TRBV3-1 . TGTGCCAGCAGCCAAGACGGAGGTGACTACAATGAGCAGTTCTTC CASSQDGGDYNEQFF
TRBD2 TRBJ2-7 TRBV19 . TGTGCCAGTAGTAGCGGGAGGGCCGGTGAGCAGTACTTC CASSSGRAGEQYF
TRBD2 TRBJ2-1 TRBV20-1 once TGCAGTGCTAGCGATAGCGGGGGGTACAATGAGCAGTTCTTC CSASDSGGYNEQFF
. TRBJ1-1 TRBV12-3/TRBV12-4 . TGTGCCAGCAGCACCACGGGTCTGACGGCTTTCTTT CASSTTGLTAFF
. TRBJ2-1 TRBV6-5 few TGTGCCAGCAGTTACCTGGGGGCAGTGGGCAATGAGCAGTTCTTC CASSYLGAVGNEQFF
TRBD1 TRBJ2-7 TRBV28 . TGTGCCAGCAGTTTAAGGGGTCGGGACAGGATCTTTTTC CASSLRGRDRIFF
TRBD1 TRBJ2-3 TRBV19 few TGTGCCAGTAGTATAGGGACAGGGGCAGATACGCAGTATTTT CASSIGTGADTQYF
. TRBJ1-4 TRBV7-8 few TGTGCCAGCAGCTTACGTTGGGCTAATGAAAAACTGTTTTTT CASSLRWANEKLFF
TRBD2 TRBJ2-1 TRBV7-9 few TGTGCCAGCAGCTTAGGGGGAGGACTAGCGGGATACAATGAGCAGTTCTTC CASSLGGGLAGYNEQFF
. TRBJ2-3 TRBV3-1 many TGTGCCAGCAGCCAAGACCGGACTTCAGATACGCAGTATTTT CASSQDRTSDTQYF
TRBD2 TRBJ2-1 TRBV20-1 . TGCAGTGCTAGAAGTGGAGCGGTGGAACGACTAGCGCAGTTCTTC CSARSGAVERLAQFF
TRBD2 TRBJ2-1 TRBV12-3/TRBV12-4 few TGTGCCAGCAGTTTATGGACTAGCGACCACAATGAGCAGTTCTTC CASSLWTSDHNEQFF
. TRBJ2-2 TRBV11-2 few TGTGCCAGCAGCTTACCGAGGGGCCTTAACACCGGGGAGCTGTTTTTT CASSLPRGLNTGELFF
. TRBJ1-1 TRBV5-1 few TGCGCCAGCAGCCTCTCGACCGGTGAAGCTTTCTTT CASSLSTGEAFF
TRBD2 TRBJ2-1 TRBV7-2 . TGTGCCAGCAGCTTAGGATTAGCGGGAGTGGAGCAGTTCTTC CASSLGLAGVEQFF
TRBD2 TRBJ2-3 TRBV5-1 . TGCGCCAGCAGCGTGACTAGCGGAATCACAGATACGCAGTATTTT CASSVTSGITDTQYF
TRBD1 TRBJ2-1 TRBV12-5 . TGTGCTAGTGGACCTGACAGGGGGAAGTACAATGAGCAGTTCTTC CASGPDRGKYNEQFF
. TRBJ2-2 TRBV7-7 . TGTGCCAGCAGCACCCTAGCCTCTGGGACCGGGGAGCTGTTTTTT CASSTLASGTGELFF
. TRBJ2-5 TRBV5-1 . TGCGCCAGCAGCTTGATTCGCACTAGTGAGACCCAGTACTTC CASSLIRTSETQYF
. TRBJ2-3 TRBV11-2 . TGTGCCAGCAGCTTCCGAGGGCCCATGGTCACAGATACGCAGTATTTT CASSFRGPMVTDTQYF
. TRBJ1-3 TRBV7-9 . TGTGCCAGCACCTCGGGACAAATCTCTGGAAACACCATATATTTT CASTSGQISGNTIYF
. TRBJ2-1 TRBV11-1 few TGTGCCAGCAGCTCAGACAGATTTAGTCCTAACTACAATGAGCAGTTCTTC CASSSDRFSPNYNEQFF
TRBD2 TRBJ2-4 TRBV11-1 . TGTGCCAGCAGCTCTAGGGGGACTAGCGGGGGGGCCTTTGACATTCAGTACTTC CASSSRGTSGGAFDIQYF
TRBD2 TRBJ2-3 TRBV10-3 . TGTGCCATCAGCCCCACCGGGGGGACCCGCACAGATACGCAGTATTTT CAISPTGGTRTDTQYF
. TRBJ2-3 TRBV28 . TGTGCCAGCAGTTTATGGGCAGGCAGCACAGATACGCAGTATTTT CASSLWAGSTDTQYF
. TRBJ1-2 TRBV5-1 . TGCGCCAGCAGCTTGGCCGGAGGGTTCTATGGCTACACCTTC CASSLAGGFYGYTF
TRBD2 TRBJ2-5 TRBV7-8 few TGTGCCAGCAGCTTAGGGGTAGCGGGCCTGTTAGAAGAGACCCAGTACTTC CASSLGVAGLLEETQYF
TRBD2 TRBJ2-1 TRBV12-3/TRBV12-4 . TGTGCCAGCAGTTTAGGGGGGGGACTGGTCTACAATGAGCAGTTCTTC CASSLGGGLVYNEQFF
. TRBJ1-5 TRBV15 . TGTGCCACCAGCTCCGGCGGGGGCCAGCCCCAGCATTTT CATSSGGGQPQHF
TRBD1 TRBJ2-5 TRBV10-3 . TGTGCCATCAGTGAGCGACAGGGAGAGACCCAGTACTTC CAISERQGETQYF
TRBD1 TRBJ1-1 TRBV14 few TGTGCCAGCAGCCAAGCAGGGGGGAGAGCTTTCTTT CASSQAGGRAFF